Shown below are 6 T cell receptor beta chains from a single sample sequenced in a study of read filtering for tumor transcriptome and immune sequencing. The library was built from roughly 400 ng RNA with molecular barcoded adaptors for alpha/delta and beta/gamma chains. TCRdb independently ran MiXCR on the reads; one entry per CDR3 protein. Seen here are about 40,000 distinct CDR3 sequences, around 13% observed once, and the top ten hold 25% to 30%. The sequenced sample consisted of a population of CD138-negative cells sorted from bone marrow. The receptor source for this set is a donor at least 40 years old with multiple myeloma.

Many counts were recorded for this clonotype. V gene TRBV5-6 combines with J gene TRBJ2-5, with a possible D match to TRBD2 (6 bases). Germline CDR1 reads SGHDT; CDR2 reads YYEEEE. The CDR3 is 16 residues long. V gave up 0 bases and J gave up 2 bases, with 14 bases separating them. CDR3 sequence: CASSLVIAAGQETQYF. Here the CDR3 DNA reads TGTGCCAGCAGCTTGGTGATAGCGGCCGGTCAAGAGACCCAGTACTTC.

The gene calls are TRBV7-6 and TRBJ2-2; D is unclear. Germline V CDR1 and CDR2: SGHVS, FNYEAQ. CDR3 length equals 14 residues. Trimming removed 10 bases at V and 4 bases at J, with 16 bases between. CDR3 DNA: TGTGCCAACACCCCAGGCGGAGCCACCGGGGAGCTGTTTTTT. Translated: CANTPGGATGELFF.

This clonotype was seen ten or more times. CDR3 in amino acids: CASSLARGGANVLTF. For the CDR3, the DNA is TGTGCCAGCAGCTTAGCGAGGGGAGGGGCCAACGTCCTGACTTTC. This chain links TRBV7-9 with TRBJ2-6; possibly TRBD1 or TRBD2 for D (5 bases each). The V gene lost 0 bases and the J gene lost 4 bases, with 7 bases spanning the gap. The CDR3 loop spans 15 amino acids. From germline, CDR1 is SEHNR and CDR2 FQNEAQ (reference sequence).

The CDR3 region is CASSLESNNEKLFF. The CDR3 DNA is TGTGCCAGCAGCTTAGAATCGAATAATGAAAAACTGTTTTTT. V usage is TRBV7-9 and J usage is TRBJ1-4; D unresolved. V shed 1 base and J shed 4 bases, with 7 bases lying between them. Per the germline V gene, CDR1 is SEHNR and CDR2 is FQNEAQ (reference sequence). The CDR3 is 14 residues long.

This clonotype was counted only a few times. J is TRBJ2-2 and V is TRBV15; 8 nucleotides align to TRBD2. Trimming at V came to 1 base and at J to 5 bases, leaving 6 bases not matched to a gene. This CDR3 region has 16 residues. Germline V CDR1 and CDR2: LNHNV, YYDKDF (reference sequence). The CDR3 sequence is CATSRAAGLGTGELFF. In DNA form, the CDR3 reads TGTGCCACCAGCAGAGCGGCGGGACTAGGAACCGGGGAGCTGTTTTTT.

This clonotype was counted ten times or more. V and J are TRBV14 and TRBJ2-5; 10 bases line up with TRBD2. The J segment lost 4 bases and the V segment lost 1 base, leaving 9 bases of the junction unmatched. The CDR3 sequence is 17 residues long. CDR1 is SGHDN, CDR2 FVKESK, per germline. The CDR3 DNA is TGTGCCAGCAGCCAAGGCAGGCTAGCGGGAGCCAGAGAGACCCAGTACTTC. It translates to CASSQGRLAGARETQYF.